The 21 T cell receptor beta chains given below trace back to one sample, sequenced in a study of cytomegalovirus exposure and HLA in healthy donors. PCR was performed using 60 Vbeta and 13 Jbeta primers. Sequencing was performed with immunoSEQ multiplex PCR; in TCRdb, only in-frame clones are kept and a portion is missing. The table shows over 80,000 clones, with 55% to 80% occurring only once. The sample taken for sequencing was PBMCs. Receptors originate from a middle-aged man in good health and CMV-seronegative.

This sequence joins TRBV4-1 and TRBJ2-5; TRBD1 might be the D (6 bases). Germline CDR1 MGHRA, CDR2 YSYEKL. Deletions cut 1 base from V and 1 base from J, with 13 bases between. CDR3 length: 16 amino acids. CDR3 sequence (DNA): TGCGCCAGCAGCCAAGGGTCTGGGGGCCTCCAAGAGACCCAGTACTTC. It encodes CASSQGSGGLQETQYF.

The rearrangement uses TRBV6-1 and TRBJ2-2; tentative D call: TRBD2 (5 bases). There are 15 residues in the CDR3. The V gene lost 3 bases and the J gene lost 7 bases, with 15 bases spanning the gap. Per germline, CDR1 MNHNS and CDR2 SASEGT. The DNA of the CDR3 is TGTGCCAGCAGTGATCCCGGGGTAGTTGTCGGGGAGCTGTTTTTT. It yields the protein CASSDPGVVVGELFF.

This sequence joins TRBV10-3 and TRBJ1-6; TRBD1 matches at 7 bases. V was clipped by 6 bases and J by 7 bases; unmatched bases: 12. The CDR3 has 16 amino acids. Looked up from germline, CDR1 is ENHRY and CDR2 is SYGVKD. CDR3 DNA: TGTGCCATCAGCCCGACAGGGACGGCCGGGAATTCACCCCTCCACTTT. Amino acids: CAISPTGTAGNSPLHF.

The gene calls are TRBV2 and TRBJ1-6, with D unclear. The V and J ends lost 6 bases and 0 bases respectively, with 12 bases between them. This CDR3 is 16 amino acids long. Germline V gene data show CDR1 as SNHLY and CDR2 as FYNNEI. CDR3 sequence: CASREIRSSYNSPLHF. Written as DNA, the CDR3 is TGTGCCAGCAGGGAAATCCGTAGCTCCTATAATTCACCCCTCCACTTT.

The chain uses TRBV27 and TRBJ1-2; D may be TRBD1 (6 bases). Germline CDR1 and CDR2: MNHEY and SMNVEV (reference sequence). CDR3 length: 12 amino acids. The germline V and J ends were trimmed by 6 bases and 4 bases, with 9 bases remaining between them. CDR3 bases: TGTGCCAGCAGCGACAGGCCCTATGGCTACACCTTC. Protein sequence: CASSDRPYGYTF.

This clone was counted a single time. The V call is TRBV7-9, the J call TRBJ1-2, with 7 nucleotides matching TRBD1. V shed 10 bases, J shed 4 bases, and the junction held 18 bases outside the gene matches. CDR3 length equals 16 residues. CDR1 SEHNR and CDR2 FQNEAQ come from the germline V gene (reference sequence). The CDR3 here is CAIIQGTIYPLYGYTF. In DNA, the CDR3 is TGTGCCATCATACAGGGGACCATCTATCCCCTCTATGGCTACACCTTC.

The chain uses TRBV7-9 and TRBJ2-2; 7 nucleotides line up with TRBD1. CDR1 SEHNR and CDR2 FQNEAQ come from the germline V gene (reference sequence). Germline trimming cut 5 bases from V and 8 bases from J; bases unmatched to any gene: 2. This CDR3 has 12 amino acids. The CDR3 DNA is TGTGCCAGCAGCGGGGACAGAGGGGAGCTGTTTTTT. Protein product: CASSGDRGELFF.

This rearrangement joins TRBV30 to TRBJ2-3, with 12 bases that match TRBD2. From germline, CDR1 is GTSNPN and CDR2 SVGIG (reference sequence). The CDR3 sequence is 15 residues long. This chain's CDR3 is CASRASGGGTDTQYF. CDR3 nucleotides: TGTGCTTCAAGGGCTAGCGGGGGGGGAACAGATACGCAGTATTTT.

For the CDR3, the DNA is TGTGCCAGCAGGAATGCGGGGGGGGGAGAAGAGACCCAGTACTTC. It yields the protein CASRNAGGGEETQYF. V and J are TRBV7-9 and TRBJ2-5; 9 positions agree with TRBD2. In germline, CDR1 is SEHNR, CDR2 FQNEAQ (reference sequence). J gave up 3 bases and V 6 bases, and 8 bases lay outside the gene matches. CDR3 length: 15 residues. Supplemented by reference TRBV7-9 and TRBJ2-5, the full variable domain reads DTGVSQNPRHKITKRGQNVTFRCDPISEHNRLYWYRQTLGQGPEFLTYFQNEAQLEKSRLLSDRFSAERPKGSFSTLEIQRTEQGDSAMYLCASRNAGGGEETQYFGPGTRLLVL.

This chain links TRBV5-1 with TRBJ2-1; D is unresolved. Germline V lookup: CDR1 SGHRS, CDR2 YFSETQ. The CDR3 is 13 amino acids. The germline V and J ends were trimmed by 4 bases and 2 bases, with 7 bases remaining between them. This CDR3 reads CASSLRAYNEQFF. CDR3 DNA: TGCGCCAGCAGCCTCCGGGCCTACAATGAGCAGTTCTTC. The full variable domain, completed using reference TRBV5-1 and TRBJ2-1, is KAGVTQTPRYLIKTRGQQVTLSCSPISGHRSVSWYQQTPGQGLQFLFEYFSETQRNKGNFPGRFSGRQFSNSRSEMNVSTLELGDSALYLCASSLRAYNEQFFGPGTRLTVL.

The chain uses TRBV7-2 and TRBJ2-7, with D possibly TRBD1 on 6 matching bases. The V gene lost 5 bases and the J gene lost 1 base, with 12 bases spanning the gap. From germline, CDR1 is SGHTA and CDR2 FQGNSA. This CDR3 is 14 amino acids long. The CDR3 loop is CASSPQGRSYEQYF. The CDR3 DNA reads as TGTGCCAGCAGCCCACAGGGTAGGTCCTACGAGCAGTACTTC.

The chain has TRBV28 and TRBJ2-7; no reliable D call. Trimming stripped 3 bases from V and 7 bases from J, with 13 bases between. Germline CDR1 MDHEN, CDR2 SYDVKM. This CDR3 contains 13 residues. The CDR3 loop is CASSFPLTREQYF. CDR3 bases: TGTGCCAGCAGTTTCCCGCTAACCAGGGAGCAGTACTTC.

The genes are TRBV4-2 and TRBJ1-4; tentative D call: TRBD1 (5 bases). The ends were cut back, 5 bases at V and 3 bases at J, with 13 bases in the middle. This CDR3 comprises 15 residues. Germline CDR1 and CDR2: LGHNA and YNFKEQ. CDR3 in DNA: TGTGCCAGCAGCTCAAGGGGTCAACCTAATGAAAAACTGTTTTTT. Its translation: CASSSRGQPNEKLFF.

The V gene is TRBV6-6, the J gene TRBJ2-7; weak D call: TRBD1 (6 bases). Germline V CDR1 and CDR2: MNHNY, SVGAGI (reference sequence). The V gene lost 2 bases and the J gene lost 2 bases, with 10 bases spanning the gap. CDR3 length equals 14 residues. The chain's CDR3 is CASSYTWGPYEQYF. In DNA, the CDR3 is TGTGCCAGCAGTTACACTTGGGGGCCCTACGAGCAGTACTTC.

This chain uses TRBV29-1 with TRBJ2-1; the match to TRBD1 covers 12 bases. The V segment lost 7 bases and the J segment 2 bases; nucleotides outside the gene matches: 3. CDR3 length equals 14 residues. Looked up from germline, CDR1 is SQVTM and CDR2 is ANQGSEA. The CDR3 sequence is CSAGTGGPYNEQFF. The CDR3, as DNA: TGCAGCGCTGGGACAGGGGGCCCCTACAATGAGCAGTTCTTC.

In its sample, this clone was seen a few times. The chain uses TRBV2 and TRBJ2-5, with D perhaps matching TRBD1 (5 bases). The CDR3 is 11 residues long. V gave up 7 bases and J gave up 5 bases, with 8 bases separating them. CDR1 is SNHLY, CDR2 FYNNEI, per germline. CDR3 amino acids: CASKQGETQYF. As DNA, the CDR3 is TGTGCCAGCAAGCAGGGTGAGACCCAGTACTTC.

This clone was recorded a few times. The chain uses TRBV9 and TRBJ1-3; TRBD1 aligns across 8 bases. Germline V gene data show CDR1 as SGDLS and CDR2 as YYNGEE. V lost 4 bases to trimming and J lost 3 bases; unmatched junction nucleotides: 3. This CDR3 has 14 amino acids. CDR3 residues: CASSLTGVGNTIYF. The CDR3 nucleotides read TGTGCCAGCAGCTTGACAGGGGTTGGAAACACCATATATTTT.

The CDR3 region has the DNA TGCGCCAGCAGCTTGGTCGGGGTAGGGACCGGGGAGCTGTTTTTT. Its translation: CASSLVGVGTGELFF. V is TRBV5-1 and J is TRBJ2-2; D may be TRBD2 (5 bases). This CDR3 has 15 residues. Deletions cut 0 bases from V and 5 bases from J, with 11 bases between. CDR1 SGHRS and CDR2 YFSETQ come from the germline V gene.

This chain links TRBV28 with TRBJ1-4, with 9 bases identical to TRBD1. Germline V gene data show CDR1 as MDHEN and CDR2 as SYDVKM. The CDR3 has 14 amino acids. Trimming removed 6 bases from V and 7 bases from J; junction bases left unmatched: 6. CDR3 in amino acids: CASRSQGAVEKLFF. The CDR3 DNA reads as TGTGCCAGCAGATCACAGGGGGCTGTTGAAAAACTGTTTTTT.

The V and J genes are TRBV14 and TRBJ2-5, with a tentative D call TRBD2 (5 bases). The V end was cut by 3 bases, the J end by 4 bases, with 15 bases between. Germline assignment: CDR1 SGHDN and CDR2 FVKESK. The CDR3 is made up of 15 amino acids. CDR3 sequence reads: CASSQGGGWRETQYF. The CDR3 region has the DNA TGTGCCAGCAGCCAGGGCGGCGGGTGGCGAGAGACCCAGTACTTC.

This clone was counted between two and nine times. This sequence joins TRBV5-1 and TRBJ2-5, with a weak D call TRBD2 (7 bases). From germline, CDR1 is SGHRS and CDR2 YFSETQ. This CDR3 is built from 15 residues. V was pared by 0 bases and J by 1 base, with 10 bases between. CDR3 DNA sequence: TGCGCCAGCAGCTTGGCCGGGGGGCTCCAAGAGACCCAGTACTTC. Its protein product is CASSLAGGLQETQYF.